This T cell receptor beta chain was sequenced during a study of cytomegalovirus exposure and HLA in healthy donors (dated by TCRdb to about 2017). Some background on the complete study: According to an earlier analysis of 587 of the donors, about 180 million T cells yielded 100 million or so unique TCR beta sequences and approximately 300 Gb of sequence data. In the later analysis, no new phenotypic data were used to find candidate immune exposures; instead, reliance was placed on TCR beta sequences and their occurrence across donors. Among some 400 genotyped donors of the cohort, an average of 235,054 unique TCR beta nucleotide sequences were sequenced per donor, about a sixth of them non-productive. The study combined high-throughput TCR immunosequencing, statistical association of individual TCRs with disease status, and machine learning to predict cytomegalovirus infection status. The T cell repertoires of under 700 subjects were profiled by immunosequencing and related to cytomegalovirus serostatus. Donor age, sex, ethnicity and CMV serostatus were compiled together with the repertoire data. A later genetic analysis used genome-wide SNP genotypes for about 55% of the 666 donors, treating that subset as a discovery cohort. A later analysis re-examined previously published TCR beta repertoires from about 700 donors and added high-resolution HLA genotyping to investigate patterns of TCR occurrence. Four to six DR-DQ haplotypes were handled as single units for association and clustering, since linkage in the cohort was strong. In addition to the first cohort of several hundred subjects, a separate validation cohort of 120 different subjects was used. The study was designed to test whether signatures of past pathogen exposure could be identified by cataloging public T cell receptors. Of the 398 genotyped donors, 65% to 90% were placed in the genetic ancestry cluster associated with self-reported Caucasian donors. Both class I and class II loci were covered by HLA typing, at four-digit resolution. Around 320 gigabases of sequencing data and tens of millions of unique TCR sequences were included in an early release covering roughly 600 HLA-typed donors. In an earlier analysis of about 590 of the donors, high-throughput TCR beta sequencing was used to judge whether each TCR beta V gene segment behaved as functional or pseudogenic. Typing coverage differed by locus: A, B, C, DRB1 and DQB1 were typed in about 629-640 donors, DQA1 in approximately 520, DPA1 in some 570, and DPB1 in 450 to 490. Every discovery cohort repertoire had been produced on one sequencing platform.

The cohort was made up of about 670 healthy bone marrow donors. At the time of sampling, every cohort member was nominally healthy, though immune exposures that went unrecorded were likely present. The donor tested CMV seronegative and was one of the 352 seronegative cohort members. Every donor gave a peripheral blood sample, and the peripheral blood mononuclear cells from that sample were used for TCR beta sequencing. Genomic DNA extraction from the blood cell samples was performed with the Qiagen DNeasy Blood Extraction Kit. Libraries came from the immunoSEQ multiplex PCR assay. For the multiplex PCR, a mixture combining 60 forward primers for TCR Vbeta segments and 13 reverse primers for TCR Jbeta segments was used. A multiplex PCR assay on genomic DNA amplified the CDR3 region of rearranged TCR beta genes. Amplified TCR beta libraries were sequenced as 87-base-pair reads on the Illumina HiSeq System. The original pipeline was this. Across the roughly 670 repertoires, a later analysis counted some 81 million unique TCR beta chains, roughly 11 million of which were shared by at least two donors. Raw reads were error-corrected and collapsed into unique sequences with a nearest-neighbor algorithm that merged closely related sequences to remove PCR and sequencing errors. Alignment of CDR3 sequences to IMGT reference sequences was used to assign V, D and J gene segments. For a sequence to be retained, a match of at least six nucleotides to both a V gene segment and a J gene segment was required. Rearrangements were called productive when the CDR3 lacked stop codons and stayed in frame with V and J; all others were non-productive. CDR3 was defined according to IMGT convention as the region running from the second conserved V-encoded cysteine to the conserved J-encoded phenylalanine. The earlier analysis of 550 to 650 of the donors excluded any sequence lacking an unambiguous match to a single V gene segment. In an earlier analysis of several hundred of the donors, V segments were called functional above 56.7% productive rearrangements and were called segregating when the between-donor standard deviation exceeded 5%. To diagnose cytomegalovirus status from the catalog of TCR beta chain sequences, a statistical classification framework was built. V and J gene assignment, in a later analysis, came from comparing TCR nucleotide sequences with IMGT/GENE-DB human TR gene sequences. Using the TCRdist pipeline, a later analysis assigned CDR3 sequences along with most-parsimonious VDJ recombination scenarios. In a later analysis, each TCR beta chain was defined by its CDR3 amino acid sequence together with its V-gene family, and reads lacking a unique V-gene family were excluded. In a later analysis, 450 to 600 highly shared, low-generation-probability nucleotide sequences were removed to address suspected cross-contamination and a sequencing artifact. In a later analysis, a clonal expansion index for each public chain was calculated from normalized within-repertoire ranks of inferred template counts. In a later analysis, generation probabilities were computed using a VDJ recombination model fitted to out-of-frame rearrangements, and the results were checked against IGoR. A later analysis scored TCR-TCR, TCR-HLA and TCR-CMV co-occurrence with hypergeometric tests, applying a repertoire-size bias correction to TCR pairs. To estimate false discovery rates, a later analysis permuted the HLA or CMV assignments 20 times. In a later analysis, co-occurring TCRs were grouped using DBSCAN, and TCRdist sequence similarity was added for clustering within HLA-allele-positive subsets. Repertoires with fewer than 30,000 or more than 120,000 public chains were left out of co-occurrence clustering, as were about five repertoires with anomalous nucleotide sharing. In TCRdb, the immuneACCESS table is reduced to in-frame sequences with V and J assigned. These tables do not hold every clone; where another copy was compared, an unresolved V gene accounts for under half, and the others remain unexplained. V and J calls and clone size follow that table, whereas D and trimming were derived from the DNA. The sample has nearly 200,000 clones on record. 0.65% to 0.75% of the sample is held by the ten biggest clonotypes.

Broad study findings and their caveats: The earlier analysis of almost 600 of the donors excluded roughly 17 rarely observed V segments, including chromosome 9 orphons, because counts were too low. A cluster of highly shared sequence variants was judged likely to represent a technical artifact of the sequencing pipeline. According to a later genetic analysis, donors in an Asian-associated ancestry cluster had fewer N-insertions in productive TCRs than the roughly 700-donor mean. In this cohort, only TCR beta chains were sequenced, and detectable features were limited by the absence of alpha or paired-chain data. Most TCR sequences were seen in very few donors, while some public TCRs were found in many individuals. A further reported finding was that TCR beta sequences accurately predicted the HLA-A and HLA-B alleles for most subjects in the first cohort. Correlated functional status among segregating V segments might be attributable to linkage disequilibrium, but an unknown experimental factor could not be ruled out. The classifier was reported to diagnose cytomegalovirus status with high specificity and sensitivity in both the original cohort and the validation cohort. In the study, 150 to 200 TCR beta chains were listed as associated with cytomegalovirus. Sequencing depth was assumed to be roughly uniform across donors in the presence/absence analyses, though that assumption may not hold. A later analysis associated some 17,000 TCR beta sequences with specific HLA alleles at a false discovery rate of 0.05. A later analysis found that HLA-associated TCR beta chains were more clonally expanded and had lower generation probabilities than equally common non-associated chains. Because HLA typing was unavailable for some donors at each locus, only the typed subset was used in association tests. A later genetic analysis associated a missense DCLRE1C variant with V-gene and J-gene trimming of TCR beta chains, and an independent cohort replicated the association. It was suggested by the authors that the approach could potentially be generalized to other disease states and immunological phenotypes. In vitro tests confirmed that a few of the cytomegalovirus-associated TCR beta chains recognize cytomegalovirus antigens. For the cohort, immune exposure information was limited to CMV serostatus. When HLA alleles, especially DR and DQ, strongly co-occurred, TCR associations were difficult to assign to individual alleles. Most CMV-associated TCR beta chains appeared to be HLA-restricted in a later analysis, and the HLA associations seemed to be driven largely by CMV exposure. In a later analysis, the rate of TCR association differed among HLA loci, with DRB1 alleles having the most associated TCRs and HLA-C alleles having the fewest. In an earlier analysis of roughly 560 of the donors, most TCR beta V segments were observed in productive rearrangements about 87% or about 30% of the time, broadly matching IMGT annotations. Several of the top co-occurrence clusters appeared to be linked to parvovirus B19, influenza, CMV and Epstein-Barr virus, according to a later analysis.

Points on this clone: Its target antigen remains unknown.

The source of this sequence is a boy aged 5-17 years in good health and CMV-seronegative. Specimen: PBMCs.

The nucleotide sequence is given as TGTGCCAGCAGCTTAATGACCAGGGGGCTAGAGACCCAGTACTTC. Its protein reads: CASSLMTRGLETQYF. The chain employs TRBV11-2 and TRBJ2-5, with 8 central nucleotides matching TRBD1. The germline V gene yields SGHAT for CDR1 and FQNNGV for CDR2. V has 2 bases trimmed and J has 4 bases trimmed; junction bases matching no gene number 6. The CDR3 contains 15 residues, cysteine and phenylalanine counted. Only the CDR3 region is kept as DNA, spanning 45 bases read in frame from base 1.